A single sample gave rise to the 13 T cell receptor beta chains below, sequenced in a study of blood T cell repertoires in COVID-19. Data came from immunoSEQ multiplex PCR; TCRdb stores just in-frame clones and leaves some out. Counted here are some 76,000 clones, around nine tenths occurring once; the ten biggest clones make up about 5.8%. Sequencing was done on a sample of peripheral blood. These receptors came from a human donor in a cohort sampled during active COVID-19.

The rearrangement uses TRBV3-1 (or the pseudogene TRBV3-2) and TRBJ1-1, with D unclear. The V and J ends lost 0 bases and 4 bases respectively, with 12 bases between them. Looked up from germline, CDR1 is LGHDT and CDR2 is YNNKEL (reference sequence). This CDR3 spans 15 amino acids. CDR3 sequence: CASSQDSGFRTEAFF. The CDR3 DNA sequence: TGTGCCAGCAGCCAAGACTCCGGGTTCCGCACTGAAGCTTTCTTT.

This rearrangement joins TRBV5-1 to TRBJ2-5, with 7 bases matching TRBD2. CDR3 length equals 13 residues. J was trimmed by 3 bases and V by 6 bases; bases with no gene match: 5. Per the germline V gene, CDR1 is SGHRS and CDR2 is YFSETQ. As DNA, the CDR3 is TGCGCCAGCAACGGACTAGTTGAAGAGACCCAGTACTTC. Translating gives CASNGLVEETQYF.

Points on this clone: An end of the junction does not agree with germline; a read error may underlie this. The chain combines TRBV6-1 with TRBJ1-6, with TRBD1 as a possible D gene (6 bases). This CDR3 contains 15 residues. The germline gives CDR1 MNHNS, CDR2 SASEGT. The CDR3 region is CASREDRSYNSPLHF. CDR3 DNA: TGTGCCAGCAGGGAAGACAGGAGCTATAATTCACCCCTCCACTTT.

The rearrangement joins TRBV10-3 to TRBJ1-3, with 8 positions matching TRBD1. V lost 6 bases and J lost 2; bases outside the gene matches: 3. The CDR3 is 14 residues long. The germline V gene has CDR1 ENHRY and CDR2 SYGVKD. The CDR3 DNA reads TGTGCCATCAGCGGACAGGGTGCTGGAAACACCATATATTTT. Protein sequence: CAISGQGAGNTIYF.

V and J are TRBV7-8 and TRBJ2-3; D unclear. V lost 5 bases and J 2 bases, leaving 5 bases between the germline ends. Per germline, CDR1 SGHVS and CDR2 FQNEAQ. The CDR3 contains 12 residues. The DNA of the CDR3 is TGTGCCAGCAGCCCCTTCACAGATACGCAGTATTTT. It encodes CASSPFTDTQYF. Filled out from reference TRBV7-8 and TRBJ2-3, the complete variable domain reads GAGVSQSPRYKVAKRGQDVALRCDPISGHVSLFWYQQALGQGPEFLTYFQNEAQLDKSGLPSDRFFAERPEGSVSTLKIQRTQQEDSAVYLCASSPFTDTQYFGPGTRLTVL.

V and J are TRBV3-1 (or the pseudogene TRBV3-2) and TRBJ2-2; the match to TRBD1 covers 8 bases. This CDR3 is 18 amino acids long. CDR1 and CDR2 (germline): LGHDT, YNNKEL (reference sequence). V gave up 1 base and J gave up 2 bases; unmatched junction bases: 9. Here the CDR3 reads CASSQATGAFPNTGELFF. The CDR3 region has the DNA TGTGCCAGCAGCCAAGCGACAGGGGCTTTTCCAAACACCGGGGAGCTGTTTTTT.

This chain joins TRBV12-3 or TRBV12-4 and TRBJ1-5; 7 positions match TRBD1. With V trimmed by 5 bases and J by 7 bases, 5 bases remained unmatched. There are 13 residues in the CDR3. CDR3: CASSTGAKQPQHF. In nucleotides, the CDR3 is TGTGCCAGCAGTACAGGGGCGAAGCAGCCCCAGCATTTT.

V usage is TRBV11-1 and J usage is TRBJ2-2; TRBD2 might be the D (6 bases). CDR3 length: 15 residues. Germline V gene sequence: CDR1 SGHAT, CDR2 FQDESV (reference sequence). Trimming cost V 2 bases and J 4 bases, with 11 bases left between them. The chain's CDR3 is CASSLKWGGTGELFF. The CDR3 DNA is TGTGCCAGCAGCTTAAAGTGGGGAGGCACCGGGGAGCTGTTTTTT.

The chain employs TRBV4-3 and TRBJ2-7; D is undetermined. The CDR3 is made up of 14 amino acids. V dropped 1 base and J dropped 6 bases, with 13 bases sitting between them. Per the germline V gene, CDR1 is LGHNA and CDR2 is YSLEER. CDR3 in DNA: TGCGCCAGCAGCCAAGGTCAAGCCACGGGCGAGCAGTACTTC. This gives the protein CASSQGQATGEQYF.

The chain has TRBV6-5 and TRBJ1-1; D not certain. V lost 7 bases and J 4 bases, leaving 16 bases between the germline ends. This CDR3 has 14 residues. Germline-derived CDR1 and CDR2 are MNHEY and SVGAGI. This chain's CDR3 is CASTYSTTGTEAFF. The CDR3 DNA follows: TGTGCCAGCACTTATTCGACAACCGGCACTGAAGCTTTCTTT.

This chain links TRBV5-6 with TRBJ2-1; TRBD1 matches 8 bases. The J segment lost 4 bases and the V segment lost 2 bases, leaving 11 bases of the junction unmatched. Germline assignment: CDR1 SGHDT and CDR2 YYEEEE. The CDR3 sequence is 17 residues long. In nucleotides, the CDR3 is TGTGCCAGCAGCTTAAGGGCAGGGGGCAGTAGGTACAATGAGCAGTTCTTC. Protein: CASSLRAGGSRYNEQFF.

The chain is built from TRBV6-2 or TRBV6-3 and TRBJ2-3; D gene unclear. Between the trimmed V and J ends, which lost 5 bases and 5 bases, there was a span of 17 bases. The CDR3 spans 15 residues. CDR1 is MNHEY and CDR2 is SVGEGT in the germline V gene. CDR3 sequence (DNA): TGTGCCAGCAGTGGGTTCCTAGTCGCTCAAGATACGCAGTATTTT. Amino acids: CASSGFLVAQDTQYF.

The V call is TRBV19, the J call TRBJ2-1, with D possibly TRBD2 on 5 matching bases. This CDR3 has 15 residues. Trimming removed 3 bases at V and 1 base at J, with 10 bases between. Germline CDR1 and CDR2: LNHDA and SQIVND (reference sequence). This CDR3 is CASSMRAASYNEQFF. The DNA of the CDR3 is TGTGCCAGTAGTATGAGGGCAGCTTCCTACAATGAGCAGTTCTTC.